Detailed here is one T cell receptor beta chain. The data belong to a study of blood T cell repertoires in COVID-19. Across the whole study: There were acute and convalescent COVID-19 samples, and they came from the United States, Italy and Spain. PBMCs, B-cell-depleted T cells, or T cells provided the cDNA or gDNA that made up the material.

Original data processing: Reference gene primers were amplified, and this amplification served to estimate nucleated cell counts. Sequencing used immunoSEQ multiplex PCR; TCRdb keeps in-frame clones, though not all of them. V and J calls plus clone size are reproduced from that table; the DNA served to infer D and trimming. The top ten hold around 3.2% of the sample, which has about 150,000 clones, 80% to 90% seen once. The sample consisted of peripheral blood. The clonotype comes from a man in his sixties with active or convalescent COVID-19.

CDR3 amino acids: CASSPGQGDSLNTEAFF. CDR3 DNA: TGTGCCAGCAGCCCTGGACAGGGGGATAGTCTTAACACTGAAGCTTTCTTT. The chain recombines TRBV4-2 with TRBJ1-1; 10 bases are a match to TRBD1. The germline gives CDR1 LGHNA, CDR2 YNFKEQ. This CDR3 spans 17 amino acids. Trimming removed 4 bases from V and 2 bases from J; junction bases left unmatched: 10.